The rows below give T cell receptor beta chains drawn from one sample of a study of blood T cell repertoires in COVID-19. Clones were sequenced by immunoSEQ multiplex PCR, and TCRdb holds only the in-frame ones, with some missing. The sample shows 85,000 to 130,000 clones, about 90% of them seen only once. The sample was peripheral blood. Receptors originate from a man aged 50 to 59 with acute or convalescent COVID-19. Both conserved end residues are part of each CDR3. A D gene is named only where the DNA matches it firmly. Size tells how often a clone was seen (once, few, many) or the class of an expanded clone, and some rows leave it out.

size,J,V,D,CDR3,DNA
NA,TRBJ1-3,TRBV6-5,NA,CASSYSTDRNTIYF,TGTGCCAGCAGTTACTCCACAGATAGAAACACCATATATTTT
NA,TRBJ2-2,TRBV29-1,NA,CSVPSVAAKTGELFF,TGCAGCGTCCCGTCGGTGGCAGCGAAAACCGGGGAGCTGTTTTTT
NA,TRBJ2-7,TRBV6-2/TRBV6-3,NA,CASSYSRLGGEQYF,TGTGCCAGCAGTTACTCCAGACTAGGCGGCGAGCAGTACTTC
NA,TRBJ2-3,TRBV5-1,NA,CASSLGESSTDTQYF,TGCGCCAGCAGCTTGGGAGAGTCTAGCACAGATACGCAGTATTTT
NA,TRBJ2-2,TRBV19,TRBD2,CASSTSGRAFGGELFF,TGTGCCAGTAGTACTAGCGGGAGGGCCTTTGGCGGGGAGCTGTTTTTT
NA,TRBJ1-5,TRBV28,TRBD1,CASRSGTGYQPQHF,TGTGCCAGCAGGTCCGGGACAGGTTATCAGCCCCAGCATTTT
NA,TRBJ2-3,TRBV4-2,NA,CASSQPGTGPTDTQYF,TGTGCCAGCAGCCAACCCGGGACTGGCCCCACAGATACGCAGTATTTT
NA,TRBJ2-3,TRBV10-2,NA,CASSITGTPSTDTQYF,TGCGCCAGCAGTATAACCGGGACACCAAGCACAGATACGCAGTATTTT
NA,TRBJ2-2,TRBV10-3,TRBD1,CAIKGTGDVGELFF,TGTGCCATCAAAGGGACAGGGGACGTCGGGGAGCTGTTTTTT
NA,TRBJ1-6,TRBV7-2,NA,CASSNRVGNSPLHF,TGTGCCAGCAGCAACAGGGTGGGGAATTCACCCCTCCACTTT
NA,TRBJ2-1,TRBV18,NA,CASLATLSYNEQFF,TGTGCCAGCCTAGCAACCCTCTCCTACAATGAGCAGTTCTTC
NA,TRBJ2-5,TRBV18,NA,CASSPSLQETQYF,TGTGCCAGCTCACCAAGCTTACAAGAGACCCAGTACTTC
NA,TRBJ1-1,TRBV2,TRBD1,CASSGTGGGGEAFF,TGTGCCAGCAGTGGGACAGGGGGCGGAGGGGAAGCTTTCTTT
once,TRBJ2-2,TRBV28,TRBD2,CASSFLGSGRARTGELFF,TGTGCCAGCAGTTTCCTTGGTAGCGGGAGGGCCAGGACCGGGGAGCTGTTTTTT
NA,TRBJ2-7,TRBV4-1,TRBD2,CASSQGPTSGAYEQYF,TGCGCCAGCAGCCAAGGACCGACTAGCGGGGCCTACGAGCAGTACTTC
NA,TRBJ1-6,TRBV7-2,NA,CASSFRRQGGNSPLHF,TGTGCCAGCAGCTTCCGACGCCAGGGAGGTAATTCACCCCTCCACTTT
NA,TRBJ2-2,TRBV5-6,NA,CASSPTDRGAPGELFF,TGTGCCAGCAGCCCCACCGACCGGGGGGCTCCCGGGGAGCTGTTTTTT
NA,TRBJ2-2,TRBV4-1,TRBD2,CASSQLGLAGMNTGELFF,TGCGCCAGCAGCCAGCTCGGACTAGCGGGTATGAACACCGGGGAGCTGTTTTTT
NA,TRBJ1-5,TRBV28,NA,CAGRDNGGNQPQHF,TGTGCCGGACGGGACAATGGGGGCAATCAGCCCCAGCATTTT
NA,TRBJ2-2,TRBV30,NA,CAWSRNTGELFF,TGTGCCTGGAGTCGTAACACCGGGGAGCTGTTTTTT
NA,TRBJ2-1,TRBV27,TRBD2,CASSFTGGLNEQFF,TGTGCCAGCAGTTTCACGGGAGGACTAAATGAGCAGTTCTTC
NA,TRBJ2-1,TRBV5-1,TRBD2,CASSLGGGRRDEQFF,TGCGCCAGCAGCTTGGGTGGCGGGAGAAGGGATGAGCAGTTCTTC
once,TRBJ1-5,TRBV19,TRBD1,CASSIRGREGNQPQHF,TGTGCCAGTAGTATCAGGGGGCGGGAGGGAAATCAGCCCCAGCATTTT
NA,TRBJ1-1,TRBV27,NA,CASSPGLNTEAFF,TGTGCCAGCAGTCCGGGATTGAACACTGAAGCTTTCTTT
NA,TRBJ2-7,TRBV28,NA,CASSPNYEQYF,TGTGCCAGCAGTCCAAACTACGAGCAGTACTTC
NA,TRBJ2-7,TRBV7-2,NA,CASKSGASDEQYF,TGTGCCAGCAAGTCAGGGGCTTCCGACGAGCAGTACTTC
NA,TRBJ2-7,TRBV6-5,NA,CASRPLGAQYEQYF,TGTGCCAGCAGACCCCTAGGGGCTCAGTACGAGCAGTACTTC
NA,TRBJ1-5,TRBV29-1,NA,CSVPDRSNQPQHF,TGCAGCGTCCCCGACAGAAGCAATCAGCCCCAGCATTTT
once,TRBJ2-5,TRBV15,NA,CATSRDPRSRQETQYF,TGTGCCACCAGCAGAGATCCCCGATCCAGACAAGAGACCCAGTACTTC
NA,TRBJ2-3,TRBV5-1,NA,CASSEDSTDTQYF,TGCGCCAGCAGCGAGGACTCCACAGATACGCAGTATTTT
NA,TRBJ2-1,TRBV7-9,TRBD2,CASSSRGTSGSDEQFF,TGTGCCAGCAGCTCACGAGGGACTAGCGGGAGTGATGAGCAGTTCTTC
once,TRBJ2-7,TRBV4-2,TRBD2,CASSQGTTSGIYEQYF,TGTGCCAGCAGCCAAGGGACGACTAGCGGGATCTACGAGCAGTACTTC
NA,TRBJ1-1,TRBV5-1,NA,CASSLEWGGTEAFF,TGCGCCAGCAGCTTGGAGTGGGGGGGCACTGAAGCTTTCTTT